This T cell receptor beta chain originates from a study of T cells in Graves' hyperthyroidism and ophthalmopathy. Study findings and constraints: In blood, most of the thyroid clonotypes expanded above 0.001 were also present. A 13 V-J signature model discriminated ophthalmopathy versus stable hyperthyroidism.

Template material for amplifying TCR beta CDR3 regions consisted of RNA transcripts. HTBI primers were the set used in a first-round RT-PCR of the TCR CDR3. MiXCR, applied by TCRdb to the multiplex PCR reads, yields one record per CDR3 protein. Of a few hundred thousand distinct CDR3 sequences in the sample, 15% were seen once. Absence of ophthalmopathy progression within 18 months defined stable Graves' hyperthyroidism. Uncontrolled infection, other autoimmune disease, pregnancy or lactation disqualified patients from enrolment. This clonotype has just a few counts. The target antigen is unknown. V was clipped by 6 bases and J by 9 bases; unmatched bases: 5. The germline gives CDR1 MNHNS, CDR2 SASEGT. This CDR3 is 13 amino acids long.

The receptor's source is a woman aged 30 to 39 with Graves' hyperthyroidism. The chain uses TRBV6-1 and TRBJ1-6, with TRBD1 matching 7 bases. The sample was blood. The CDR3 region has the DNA TGTGCCAGCAGGGGGAGGGGGCGTTCACCCCTCCACTTT. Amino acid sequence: CASRGRGRSPLHF.